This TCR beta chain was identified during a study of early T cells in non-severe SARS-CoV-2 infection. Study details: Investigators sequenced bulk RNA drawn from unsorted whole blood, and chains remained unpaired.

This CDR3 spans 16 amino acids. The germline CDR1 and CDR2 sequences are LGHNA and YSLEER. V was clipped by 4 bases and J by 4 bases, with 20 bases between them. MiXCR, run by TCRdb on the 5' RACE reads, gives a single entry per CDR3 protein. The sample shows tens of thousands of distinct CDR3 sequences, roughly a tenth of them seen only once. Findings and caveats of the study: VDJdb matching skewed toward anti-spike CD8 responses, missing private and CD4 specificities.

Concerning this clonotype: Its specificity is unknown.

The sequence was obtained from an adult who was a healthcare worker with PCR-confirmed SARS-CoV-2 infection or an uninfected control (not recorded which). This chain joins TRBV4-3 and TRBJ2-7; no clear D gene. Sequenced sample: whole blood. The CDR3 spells CASSLTDGVGLYEQYF. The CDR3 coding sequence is TGCGCCAGCAGCCTTACGGATGGGGTGGGCCTTTACGAGCAGTACTTC.